These 2 T cell receptor beta chains share one sample of origin, sequenced in a study of T cells after yellow fever vaccination. MiXCR, applied by TCRdb to the 5' RACE reads, yields one record per CDR3 protein. The sample shows roughly 96,000 distinct CDR3 sequences, under 9% of them seen only once. The starting material was CD8+ T cells not binding an NS4B(214-222) dextramer, sorted from PBMCs, obtained around 15 days after the first yellow fever vaccination. Receptors were obtained from a young man who received the YFV17D yellow fever vaccine.

This clonotype was counted between two and nine times. The rearrangement uses TRBV27 and TRBJ2-7, with unresolved D. V gave up 0 bases and J gave up 3 bases, with 9 bases separating them. The germline gives CDR1 MNHEY, CDR2 SMNVEV (reference sequence). The CDR3 totals 14 residues. The CDR3 DNA reads as TGTGCCAGCAGTTTATCGGGGAATGACTACGAGCAGTACTTC. As protein: CASSLSGNDYEQYF.

The rearrangement uses TRBV9 and TRBJ1-1; 7 bases agree with TRBD1. The CDR3 has 18 residues. The germline V gene has CDR1 SGDLS and CDR2 YYNGEE. The V gene end was trimmed by 0 bases and the J gene end by 5 bases; junction bases not matched to a gene: 16. In DNA, the CDR3 is TGTGCCAGCAGCGTAGAGGCCACTGAACAGGGGATTCGGACTGAAGCTTTCTTT. Its translation: CASSVEATEQGIRTEAFF.